This is a list of T cell receptor beta chains from one sample in a study of T cell responses to AZD1222 COVID-19 vaccine. Produced via immunoSEQ multiplex PCR; TCRdb's table is partial and in-frame only. The table has over 130,000 clones, around 95% seen once. Specimen: peripheral blood, collected on day 0 of AZD1222 vaccination. The receptors here all came from an adult in good health. CDR3s include the opening cysteine and the closing phenylalanine or tryptophan. Each record gives: CDR3 DNA, CDR3 protein, J gene, CDR3 length, D gene, clone size, V gene. The D gene is left open where the match is weak. Size is omitted from some rows. Given values are once, few, many or a class for expanded clones.

TGTGCCAGCAGCTCCGGGACTAGCGGCCAAGAGACCCAGTACTTC | CASSSGTSGQETQYF | TRBJ2-5 | 15 | TRBD2 | . | TRBV7-6
TGCGCCAGCAGCCCTGGACAGGGCAATGAGCAGTTCTTC | CASSPGQGNEQFF | TRBJ2-1 | 13 | TRBD1 | once | TRBV5-1
TGTGCCAGCAGCTCCTTCGCCGGGGGTGTTAAATGCACAGATACGCAGTATTTT | CASSSFAGGVKCTDTQYF | TRBJ2-3 | 18 | . | . | TRBV7-4
TGTGCCAGCAGCCAAGATTTCGGCCGGGGGGGAATCTACAATGAGCAGTTCTTC | CASSQDFGRGGIYNEQFF | TRBJ2-1 | 18 | TRBD2 | once | TRBV14
TGCAGCGTTGGACACGACGGGGAGCTGTTTTTT | CSVGHDGELFF | TRBJ2-2 | 11 | . | once | TRBV29-1
TGTGCCAGCAGCCTACAAGCAGGACAGGGGGCCTGGGGCTACACCTTC | CASSLQAGQGAWGYTF | TRBJ1-2 | 16 | TRBD1 | . | TRBV9
TGTGCCAGCAGCGTAGTCTCCGGGACAGGGTCCCACAATGAGCAGTTCTTC | CASSVVSGTGSHNEQFF | TRBJ2-1 | 17 | TRBD1 | once | TRBV9
TGTGCCAGCAGTTGGGACTTTTACAATGAGCAGTTCTTC | CASSWDFYNEQFF | TRBJ2-1 | 13 | . | . | TRBV27
TGTGCCAGTAGTGATACAGGGGGCTGGACTGAAGCTTTCTTT | CASSDTGGWTEAFF | TRBJ1-1 | 14 | TRBD1 | . | TRBV19
TGTGCCAGCAGTTCTACAGGGGGGACTGAAGCTTTCTTT | CASSSTGGTEAFF | TRBJ1-1 | 13 | TRBD1 | . | TRBV6-2/TRBV6-3
TGTGCCACCTCCCTAAGCGATGAGCAGTTCTTC | CATSLSDEQFF | TRBJ2-1 | 11 | . | . | TRBV6-6
TGTGCTAGTGGTCTTACAGGGGGCTACACCTTC | CASGLTGGYTF | TRBJ1-2 | 11 | . | . | TRBV12-5
TGTGCCAGCAGCTTGACTGTATGGACAGGAGTCTACAATGAGCAGTTCTTC | CASSLTVWTGVYNEQFF | TRBJ2-1 | 17 | TRBD1 | . | TRBV5-8
TGCGCCAGCAGTCCGGCCGCCATGTGGGGACCCCAGCATTTT | CASSPAAMWGPQHF | TRBJ1-5 | 14 | . | once | TRBV10-2
TGTGCCAGCAGGCTGGACGGTACGAACACTGAAGCTTTCTTT | CASRLDGTNTEAFF | TRBJ1-1 | 14 | . | . | TRBV6-5
TGTGCCAGCAGCCAAGGCCAGCGGGGGTTCACAGATACGCAGTATTTT | CASSQGQRGFTDTQYF | TRBJ2-3 | 16 | TRBD2 | . | TRBV6-4
TGTGCCAGCAGCCCAGTTTTGCGCCGTCAAGAGACCCAGTACTTC | CASSPVLRRQETQYF | TRBJ2-5 | 15 | . | many | TRBV13
TGTGCCAGCAGCCTGACAGGGTCTAATCAGCCCCAGCATTTT | CASSLTGSNQPQHF | TRBJ1-5 | 14 | TRBD1 | . | TRBV3-1/TRBV3-2
TGTGCCAGCTCACCGCCGGCCGGTAACTATGGCTACACCTTC | CASSPPAGNYGYTF | TRBJ1-2 | 14 | . | . | TRBV18
TGCGCCAGCAGTACCTCAGGGGGCAGTGAGCAGTTCTTC | CASSTSGGSEQFF | TRBJ2-1 | 13 | TRBD1 | . | TRBV10-2
TGTGCCAGCAAGGGTGGTCCTGGCTACACCTTC | CASKGGPGYTF | TRBJ1-2 | 11 | . | . | TRBV6-5
TGTGCCAGTAGTATAACCGGGACAGGGGGCGCACAGCCCCAGCATTTT | CASSITGTGGAQPQHF | TRBJ1-5 | 16 | TRBD1 | . | TRBV19
TGCGCCAGCAGCTTGGAAGGGACAGGGAATTCACCCCTCCACTTT | CASSLEGTGNSPLHF | TRBJ1-6 | 15 | TRBD1 | . | TRBV5-1
TGTGCCAGCAGTTTCACAGGGGATCTGGGCGGGGAGCTGTTTTTT | CASSFTGDLGGELFF | TRBJ2-2 | 15 | TRBD1 | . | TRBV6-5
TGTGCCAGCAGCCTAAGGGTTGGGAACACTGAAGCTTTCTTT | CASSLRVGNTEAFF | TRBJ1-1 | 14 | . | . | TRBV7-2
TGTGCCAGCAGCCAACGGGGGGAAGGGAGGGCTTTCTTT | CASSQRGEGRAFF | TRBJ1-1 | 13 | . | . | TRBV3-1/TRBV3-2
TGTGCCAGCAGCCTCACCGGGACAGGGTTCACTGAAGCTTTCTTT | CASSLTGTGFTEAFF | TRBJ1-1 | 15 | TRBD1 | . | TRBV6-5
TGCGCCAGCAGCTTCGGACAGGGTAGTTCTAACTATGGCTACACCTTC | CASSFGQGSSNYGYTF | TRBJ1-2 | 16 | TRBD1 | . | TRBV5-1
TGTGCCAGCAGCCCTAGGGGGGGAGGGTTCAATTCACCCCTCCACTTT | CASSPRGGGFNSPLHF | TRBJ1-6 | 16 | . | . | TRBV7-8
TGTGCCAGCAGTTTGTTAGAGAACACTGAAGCTTTCTTT | CASSLLENTEAFF | TRBJ1-1 | 13 | . | once | TRBV27
TGCGCCAGCAGCTTGGAGTGGAGGGTCGGACAGCCCCAGCATTTT | CASSLEWRVGQPQHF | TRBJ1-5 | 15 | . | . | TRBV5-1
TGTGCCAGTAGAGCTAGCACCAAAAACATTCAGTACTTC | CASRASTKNIQYF | TRBJ2-4 | 13 | . | . | TRBV19
TGTGCCAGCTGCAAACTAGCGGGGCGTTACAATGAGCAGTTCTTC | CASCKLAGRYNEQFF | TRBJ2-1 | 15 | TRBD2 | . | TRBV3-1/TRBV3-2
TGTGCCACCCAAGAGAGACAGGGGTGGGAAAAACTGTTTTTT | CATQERQGWEKLFF | TRBJ1-4 | 14 | TRBD1 | . | TRBV2
TGCGCCAGCAGCCATGGGACTAGCGGGGTTACAGATACGCAGTATTTT | CASSHGTSGVTDTQYF | TRBJ2-3 | 16 | TRBD2 | . | TRBV4-3
TGTGCCAGTAGTATAGGGCGGCGGGGGCGCGAAAACATTCAGTACTTC | CASSIGRRGRENIQYF | TRBJ2-4 | 16 | . | . | TRBV19
TGTGCCAGCAGCTTATTCGGAGGGAAAGGCTACACCTTC | CASSLFGGKGYTF | TRBJ1-2 | 13 | . | . | TRBV7-8